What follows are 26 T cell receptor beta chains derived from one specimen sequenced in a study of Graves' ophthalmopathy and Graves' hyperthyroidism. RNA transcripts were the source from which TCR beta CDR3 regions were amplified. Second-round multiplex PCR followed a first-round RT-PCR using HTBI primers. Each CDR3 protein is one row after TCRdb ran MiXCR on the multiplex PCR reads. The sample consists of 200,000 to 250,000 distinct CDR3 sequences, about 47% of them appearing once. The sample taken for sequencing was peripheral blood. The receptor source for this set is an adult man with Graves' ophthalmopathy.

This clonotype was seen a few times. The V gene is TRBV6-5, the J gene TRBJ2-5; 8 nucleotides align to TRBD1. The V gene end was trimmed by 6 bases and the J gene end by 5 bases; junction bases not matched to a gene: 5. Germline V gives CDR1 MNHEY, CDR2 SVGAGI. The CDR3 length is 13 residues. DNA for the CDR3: TGTGCCAGCAGGCCGGACAGGGAGGAGACCCAGTACTTC. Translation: CASRPDREETQYF.

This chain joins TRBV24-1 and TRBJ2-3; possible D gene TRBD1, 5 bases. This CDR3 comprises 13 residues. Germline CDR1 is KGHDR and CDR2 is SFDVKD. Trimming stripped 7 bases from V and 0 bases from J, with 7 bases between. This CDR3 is CATRGPSTDTQYF. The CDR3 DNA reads TGTGCCACCAGGGGGCCGAGCACAGATACGCAGTATTTT.

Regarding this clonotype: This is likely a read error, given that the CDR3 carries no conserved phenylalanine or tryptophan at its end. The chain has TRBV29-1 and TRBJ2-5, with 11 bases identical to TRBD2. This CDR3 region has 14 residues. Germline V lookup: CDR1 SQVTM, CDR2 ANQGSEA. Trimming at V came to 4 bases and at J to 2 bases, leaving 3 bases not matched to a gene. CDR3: CSVGLAGLQETQYL. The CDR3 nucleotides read TGCAGCGTTGGACTAGCGGGGTTACAAGAGACCCAGTACCTC.

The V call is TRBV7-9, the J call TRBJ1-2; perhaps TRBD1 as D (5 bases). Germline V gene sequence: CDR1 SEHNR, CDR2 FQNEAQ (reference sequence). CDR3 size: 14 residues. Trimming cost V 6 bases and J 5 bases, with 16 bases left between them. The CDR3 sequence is CASSPGDIGYGYTF. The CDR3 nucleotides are TGTGCCAGCAGTCCGGGGGATATCGGATATGGCTACACCTTC.

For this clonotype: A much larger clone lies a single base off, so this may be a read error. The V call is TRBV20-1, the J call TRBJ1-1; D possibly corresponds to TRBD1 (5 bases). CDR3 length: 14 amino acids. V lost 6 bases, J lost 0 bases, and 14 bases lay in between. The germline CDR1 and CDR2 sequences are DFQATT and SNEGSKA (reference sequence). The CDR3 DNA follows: TGCAGTGCGCAAAGACGGGGGTTGAACACTGAAGCTTTCTTT. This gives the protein CSAQRRGLNTEAFF.

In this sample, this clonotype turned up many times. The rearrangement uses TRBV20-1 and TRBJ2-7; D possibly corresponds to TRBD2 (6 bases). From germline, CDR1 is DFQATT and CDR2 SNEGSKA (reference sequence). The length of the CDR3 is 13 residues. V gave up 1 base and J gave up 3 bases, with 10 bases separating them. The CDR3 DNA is TGCAGTGCTAGAGCCGGGAGTGACTACGAGCAGTACTTC. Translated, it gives CSARAGSDYEQYF.

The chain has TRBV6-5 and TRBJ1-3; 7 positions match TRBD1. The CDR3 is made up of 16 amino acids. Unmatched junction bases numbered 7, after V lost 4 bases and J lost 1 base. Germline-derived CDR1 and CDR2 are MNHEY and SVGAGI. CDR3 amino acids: CASSFSGGSSGNTIYF. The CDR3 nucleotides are TGTGCCAGCAGTTTTTCAGGGGGAAGTTCTGGAAACACCATATATTTT.

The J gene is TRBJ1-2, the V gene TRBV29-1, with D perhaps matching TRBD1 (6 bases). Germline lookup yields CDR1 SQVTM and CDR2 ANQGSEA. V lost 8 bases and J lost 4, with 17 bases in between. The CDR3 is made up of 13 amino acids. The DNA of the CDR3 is TGCAGCAGTTTACCCGGACAGTTCTATGGCTACACCTTC. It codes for CSSLPGQFYGYTF.

DNA for the CDR3: TGTGCCAGCAGTGATGAAACAGGGTGGGACTATGGCTACACCTTC. Amino acids: CASSDETGWDYGYTF. The V call is TRBV2, the J call TRBJ1-2; a possible D gene is TRBD1 (6 bases). Germline V CDR1 and CDR2: SNHLY, FYNNEI. Trimming shortened V by 3 bases and J by 3 bases, and 14 bases separated the two germline ends. CDR3 size: 15 residues.

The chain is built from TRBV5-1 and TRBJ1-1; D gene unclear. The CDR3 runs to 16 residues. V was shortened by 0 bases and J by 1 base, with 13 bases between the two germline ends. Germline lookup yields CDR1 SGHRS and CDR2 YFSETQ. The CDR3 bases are TGCGCCAGCAGCTTGGGGGCGCGGTATGAGAACACTGAAGCTTTCTTT. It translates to CASSLGARYENTEAFF.

CDR3: CSASAASYEQYF. In nucleotides, the CDR3 is TGCAGTGCTAGCGCTGCCTCCTACGAGCAGTACTTC. V and J are TRBV20-1 and TRBJ2-7, with D hard to call. Germline loops: CDR1 DFQATT, CDR2 SNEGSKA (reference sequence). There are 12 residues in the CDR3. The V end lost 3 bases, the J end lost 0 bases, and 6 bases lay between the germline ends.

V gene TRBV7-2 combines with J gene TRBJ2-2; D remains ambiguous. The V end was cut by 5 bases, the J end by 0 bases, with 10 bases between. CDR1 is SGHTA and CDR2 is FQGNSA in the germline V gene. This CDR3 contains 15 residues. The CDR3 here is CASSPGRPNTGELFF. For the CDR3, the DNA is TGTGCCAGCAGCCCAGGACGGCCGAACACCGGGGAGCTGTTTTTT.

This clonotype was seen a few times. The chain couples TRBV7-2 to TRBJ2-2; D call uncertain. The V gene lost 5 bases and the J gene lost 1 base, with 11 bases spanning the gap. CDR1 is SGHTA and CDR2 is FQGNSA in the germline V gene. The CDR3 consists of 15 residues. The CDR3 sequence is CASSPGSLNTGELFF. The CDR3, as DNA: TGTGCCAGCAGCCCCGGCTCTCTGAACACCGGGGAGCTGTTTTTT.

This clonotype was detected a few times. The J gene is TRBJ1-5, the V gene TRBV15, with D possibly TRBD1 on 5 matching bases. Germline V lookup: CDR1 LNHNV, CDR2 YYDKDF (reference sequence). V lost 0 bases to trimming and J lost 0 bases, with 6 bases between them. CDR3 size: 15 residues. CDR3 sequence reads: CATSRDRASNQPQHF. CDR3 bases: TGTGCCACCAGCAGAGACAGGGCTAGCAATCAGCCCCAGCATTTT.

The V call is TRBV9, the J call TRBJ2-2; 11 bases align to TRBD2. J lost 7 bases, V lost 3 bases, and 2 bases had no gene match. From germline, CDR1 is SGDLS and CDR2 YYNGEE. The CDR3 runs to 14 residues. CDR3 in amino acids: CASSAGLAVGELFF. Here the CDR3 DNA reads TGTGCCAGCAGCGCGGGACTAGCGGTCGGGGAGCTGTTTTTT.

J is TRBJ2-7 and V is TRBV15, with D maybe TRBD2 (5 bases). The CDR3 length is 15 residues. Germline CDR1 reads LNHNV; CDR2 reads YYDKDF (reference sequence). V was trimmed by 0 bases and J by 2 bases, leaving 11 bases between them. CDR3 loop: CATSREAAPTYEQYF. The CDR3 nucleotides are TGTGCCACCAGCAGAGAAGCGGCCCCAACCTACGAGCAGTACTTC. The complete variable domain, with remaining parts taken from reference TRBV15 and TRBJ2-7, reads DAMVIQNPRYQVTQFGKPVTLSCSQTLNHNVMYWYQQKSSQAPKLLFHYYDKDFNNEADTPDNFQSRRPNTSFCFLDIRSPGLGDTAMYLCATSREAAPTYEQYFGPGTRLTVT.

The DNA for the CDR3 is TGTGCCAGCAGCTTCGGGACAGGGGGCAAGAACACTGAAGCTTTCTTT. As protein: CASSFGTGGKNTEAFF. V and J are TRBV5-5 and TRBJ1-1; TRBD1 matches at 12 bases. This CDR3 has 16 residues. Germline V gene lookup returns CDR1 SGHKS and CDR2 YYEKEE (reference sequence). V shed 2 bases and J 1 base; nucleotides not matched to a gene: 3.

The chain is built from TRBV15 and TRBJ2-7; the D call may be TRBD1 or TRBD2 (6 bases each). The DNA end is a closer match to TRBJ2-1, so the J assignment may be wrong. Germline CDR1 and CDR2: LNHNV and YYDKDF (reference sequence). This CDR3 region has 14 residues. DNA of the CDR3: TGTGCCACCAGCAGAGTTGACAGGAGGGATGAGCAGTTCTTC. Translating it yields CATSRVDRRDEQFF.

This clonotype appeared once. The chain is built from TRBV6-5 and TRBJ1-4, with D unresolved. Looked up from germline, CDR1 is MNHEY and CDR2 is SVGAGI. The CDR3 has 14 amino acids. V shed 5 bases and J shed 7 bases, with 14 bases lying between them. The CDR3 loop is CASSDEWSSEKLFF. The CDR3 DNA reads TGTGCCAGCAGTGACGAGTGGTCAAGTGAAAAACTGTTTTTT.

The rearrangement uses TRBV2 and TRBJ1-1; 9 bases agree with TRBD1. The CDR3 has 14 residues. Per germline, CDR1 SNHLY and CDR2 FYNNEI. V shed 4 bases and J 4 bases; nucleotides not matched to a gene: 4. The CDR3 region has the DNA TGTGCCAGCAGTGCCGGGACAGGGTCCACTGAAGCTTTCTTT. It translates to CASSAGTGSTEAFF. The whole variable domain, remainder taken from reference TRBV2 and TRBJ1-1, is EPEVTQTPSHQVTQMGQEVILRCVPISNHLYFYWYRQILGQKVEFLVSFYNNEISEKSEIFDDQFSVERPDGSNFTLKIRSTKLEDSAMYFCASSAGTGSTEAFFGQGTRLTVV.

The CDR3 reads CASSPYPRTGNEQYF. DNA for the CDR3: TGTGCCAGCAGTCCCTACCCCCGGACAGGGAACGAGCAGTACTTC. This chain connects TRBV28 to TRBJ2-7; 8 bases are a match to TRBD1. The CDR3 has 15 residues. Germline V gene lookup returns CDR1 MDHEN and CDR2 SYDVKM. The trim removed 5 bases at V and 5 bases at J, leaving 11 bases unmatched.

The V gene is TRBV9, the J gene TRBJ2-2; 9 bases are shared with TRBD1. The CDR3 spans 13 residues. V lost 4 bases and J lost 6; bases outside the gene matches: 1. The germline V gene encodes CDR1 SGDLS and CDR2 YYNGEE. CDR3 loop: CASSRQGAGELFF. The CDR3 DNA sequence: TGTGCCAGCAGCCGACAGGGGGCCGGGGAGCTGTTTTTT.

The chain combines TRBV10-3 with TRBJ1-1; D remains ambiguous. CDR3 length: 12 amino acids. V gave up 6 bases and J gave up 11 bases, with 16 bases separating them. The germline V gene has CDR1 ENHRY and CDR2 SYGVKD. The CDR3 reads CAIRDLALGAFF. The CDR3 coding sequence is TGTGCCATCAGGGACCTCGCCTTGGGGGCTTTCTTT.

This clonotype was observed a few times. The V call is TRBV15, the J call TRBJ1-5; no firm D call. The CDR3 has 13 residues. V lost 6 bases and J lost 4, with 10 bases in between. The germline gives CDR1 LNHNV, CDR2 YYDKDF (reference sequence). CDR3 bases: TGTGCCACCAGTGTGTCTTTAAATCAGCCCCAGCATTTT. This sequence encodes CATSVSLNQPQHF.

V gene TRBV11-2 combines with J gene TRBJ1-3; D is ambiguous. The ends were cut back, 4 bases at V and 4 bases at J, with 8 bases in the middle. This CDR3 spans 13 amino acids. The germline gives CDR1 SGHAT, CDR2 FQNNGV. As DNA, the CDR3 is TGTGCCAGCAGCTCGTTGGGCGGAAACACCATATATTTT. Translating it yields CASSSLGGNTIYF.

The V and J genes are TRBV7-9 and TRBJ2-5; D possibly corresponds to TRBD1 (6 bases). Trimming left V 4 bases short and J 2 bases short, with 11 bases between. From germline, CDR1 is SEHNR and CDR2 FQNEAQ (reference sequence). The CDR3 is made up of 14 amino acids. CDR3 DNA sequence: TGTGCCAGCAGCTCCTTGGACAGTCAAGAGACCCAGTACTTC. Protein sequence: CASSSLDSQETQYF.